This T cell receptor beta chain was recorded in a study of blood T cell repertoires in COVID-19 (dated by TCRdb to 2020 to 2021). For the wider study: Samples covering the acute and convalescent phases of COVID-19 were provided by collaborators in the United States, Italy and Spain. The prospective study material was composed of cDNA or gDNA derived from T cells, B-cell-depleted T cells, or PBMCs. Deeply sampled blood TCRbeta repertoires from subjects exposed to, actively infected with, or recovered from COVID-19 were included in the dataset. A freely available public database, intended as a resource for researchers studying the immune response to SARS-CoV-2, is where the repertoires were released. The samples were drawn from the first 160 participants of the ongoing ImmuneRACE study and from 1,254 subjects provided by 6 global collaborators. A de-identified subject ID, COVID-19 status, age in years and sex were almost always included in the sample metadata. Where available, HLA class I and class II types were taken from metadata supplied by the sample provider and were not determined by assay-based typing. Summary of the overall study and its limitations: How much clinical and demographic metadata was included differed by source and by participant, and the metadata was provided uncurated.

Collaborating institutions collected whole blood in K2EDTA tubes following their own protocols. For TCRbeta analysis, collaborators shipped samples in one of three forms: frozen whole blood, isolated PBMCs, or DNA extracted from either of those sample types. Trimming takes 8 bases from V and 7 bases from J, and the germline ends sit 15 bases apart. The germline V gene (reference sequence) gives CDR1 as MNHEY and CDR2 as SMNVEV. There are 14 amino acids in the CDR3, from cysteine to phenylalanine inclusive. Of all the DNA, just the CDR3 is kept, 42 bases in frame from base 1. With regard to this clone: Its recognized antigen is unknown. No base-level quality is on record; no much larger clone is a single base apart.

TCRbeta CDR3 regions were amplified from genomic DNA using the immunoSEQ Assay, a bias-controlled multiplex PCR. Under the source paper's analysis protocol: The number of nucleated cells in each sample was estimated from the amplification of reference gene primers within the assay. Sequence reads were collapsed and filtered to measure the absolute abundance of every unique TCRbeta CDR3 rearrangement. For each sample, productive Simpson clonality was calculated by taking the square root of Simpson's diversity index across productive rearrangements. The table was pulled from immuneACCESS by TCRdb, which kept in-frame rearrangements only. Such tables lose some clones; where checked, under half of the loss comes from unresolved V genes, and the rest has no known cause. V and J calls and clone size are as listed in that table; D and trimming were resolved from the DNA. The sample table holds 130,000 to 150,000 clones, of which roughly 86% were seen once. The top ten clones comprise about 16% of the sample.

This sequence was found in a human donor with acute or convalescent COVID-19. The donor label of this sample is uncertain. The sequenced material came from peripheral blood. The rearrangement combines TRBV27 with TRBJ1-6; tentative D gene TRBD1, with 6 bases matching. The DNA sequence is as follows: TGTGCCAGCGAGGCGGGGGCCGGGAATTCACCCCTCCACTTT. Its protein is CASEAGAGNSPLHF.